These 29 T cell receptor beta chains share one sample of origin, sequenced in a study of a mutant IDH1 vaccine in newly diagnosed glioma. These TCRs' antigens remain unknown. Measured with immunoSEQ multiplex PCR; TCRdb has only the in-frame clones, and not every one. This sample yields about 64,000 clones, of which around 84% are seen a single time; 9% to 10% belongs to the top ten. The time point: week 11, during vaccination. Topical imiquimod accompanied each vaccine dose, which consisted of 300 ug of mutant IDH1 20-mer peptide. The sample was PBMCs, taken from a glioma patient whose treatment included an IDH1 peptide vaccine. These receptors all stem from a woman in her forties or fifties with glioma.

The V and J genes are TRBV4-2 and TRBJ1-5; D is undetermined. The CDR3 is made up of 13 amino acids. Germline loops: CDR1 LGHNA, CDR2 YNFKEQ. V lost 1 base and J lost 6, with 7 bases in between. Written as DNA, the CDR3 is TGTGCCAGCAGCCAAGTCTCCGGTCAGCCCCAGCATTTT. This sequence encodes CASSQVSGQPQHF.

The V gene is TRBV9, the J gene TRBJ1-1, with unresolved D. The CDR3 extends over 16 amino acids. Deletions cut 9 bases from V and 0 bases from J, with 21 bases between. Germline loops: CDR1 SGDLS, CDR2 YYNGEE. The chain's CDR3 is CATHPGREILNTEAFF. The CDR3 bases are TGTGCCACACACCCCGGCAGAGAAATATTGAACACTGAAGCTTTCTTT.

The V and J genes are TRBV6-5 and TRBJ2-1; D unresolved. Germline CDR1 reads MNHEY; CDR2 reads SVGAGI. This CDR3 comprises 11 residues. V was cut by 4 bases and J by 9 bases, with 7 bases left in between. CDR3 nucleotides: TGTGCCAGCAGTTCCGATGGTGAGCAGTTCTTC. Translating it yields CASSSDGEQFF.

This chain uses TRBV28 with TRBJ2-1; no firm D call. With 2 bases removed from V and 5 bases from J, the gap between germline ends came to 7 bases. The CDR3 spans 13 residues. Germline CDR1 reads MDHEN; CDR2 reads SYDVKM. Here the CDR3 DNA reads TGTGCCAGCAGTTTAGGGCTTCACAATGAGCAGTTCTTC. Its protein is CASSLGLHNEQFF.

The gene calls are TRBV6-1 and TRBJ1-3; D gene ambiguous. The CDR3 contains 12 residues. Germline CDR1 is MNHNS and CDR2 is SASEGT. V was shortened by 5 bases and J by 4 bases, with 6 bases between the two germline ends. The CDR3 loop is CASSSQGNTIYF. Here the CDR3 DNA reads TGTGCCAGCAGTTCACAGGGAAACACCATATATTTT.

This chain uses TRBV12-5 with TRBJ2-5; possibly TRBD2 for D (5 bases). This CDR3 comprises 17 residues. V was cut by 1 base and J by 1 base, with 16 bases left in between. Germline V lookup: CDR1 LGHNT, CDR2 FRNRAP. The CDR3 reads CASGLATLVEVQETQYF. Here the CDR3 DNA reads TGTGCTAGTGGTTTGGCCACGCTAGTGGAGGTCCAAGAGACCCAGTACTTC.

The rearrangement uses TRBV7-2 and TRBJ2-7; D uncertain. Trimming took 3 bases from V and 3 from J, leaving 6 bases between them. The CDR3 contains 12 residues. Germline V lookup: CDR1 SGHTA, CDR2 FQGNSA. CDR3 DNA sequence: TGTGCCAGCAGCTTGGATCACTACGAGCAGTACTTC. It is translated as CASSLDHYEQYF.

The chain joins TRBV7-8 to TRBJ1-1; no clear D. Between the trimmed V and J ends, which lost 2 bases and 0 bases, there was a span of 1 base. The CDR3 consists of 12 residues. Germline CDR1 reads SGHVS; CDR2 reads FQNEAQ. CDR3 sequence: CASSLMNTEAFF. The CDR3 region has the DNA TGTGCCAGCAGCTTAATGAACACTGAAGCTTTCTTT.

CDR3 coding DNA: TGTGCCAGCAGCGACATTAGCGGGGGGGGCGATGAGCAGTTCTTC. As protein: CASSDISGGGDEQFF. The chain recombines TRBV9 with TRBJ2-1; 11 bases fit TRBD2. With V trimmed by 3 bases and J by 8 bases, 7 bases remained unmatched. CDR1 and CDR2 from the germline V gene are SGDLS and YYNGEE. The CDR3 has 15 amino acids.

The chain employs TRBV5-1 and TRBJ2-1; 10 nucleotides agree with TRBD2. The length of the CDR3 is 16 residues. Trimming took 3 bases from V and 9 from J; bases not matched to a gene: 12. Germline CDR1 is SGHRS and CDR2 is YFSETQ. In DNA, the CDR3 is TGCGCCAGCAGCTGGGCCGGGATAGCGGGGGGCGGTGAGCAGTTCTTC. This translates into CASSWAGIAGGGEQFF.

This clone was observed a handful of times. The chain has TRBV7-3 and TRBJ1-4, with D maybe TRBD1 (5 bases). With 1 base removed from V and 10 bases from J, the gap between germline ends came to 10 bases. Germline CDR1 SGHTA, CDR2 FQGTGA. The CDR3 has 13 amino acids. CDR3 region: CASSLNPQGKLFF. Written as DNA, the CDR3 is TGTGCCAGCAGCTTAAATCCCCAGGGAAAACTGTTTTTT.

The gene calls are TRBV7-2 and TRBJ2-3, with 9 bases aligning to TRBD2. CDR1 is SGHTA, CDR2 FQGNSA, per germline. V lost 1 base and J lost 5; bases outside the gene matches: 13. The CDR3 length is 18 residues. The CDR3 DNA sequence: TGTGCCAGCAGCTTAGTCCTCGCGGGAGGGGGGGCTGGAGATACGCAGTATTTT. Encoded protein: CASSLVLAGGGAGDTQYF.

This clone came up a few times. The V and J genes are TRBV7-6 and TRBJ2-7; no definite D call. Trimming pared 8 bases from V and 0 bases from J, leaving 14 bases between. The germline V gene has CDR1 SGHVS and CDR2 FNYEAQ. The CDR3 has 14 amino acids. CDR3 in amino acids: CASSGEESSYEQYF. CDR3 nucleotides: TGTGCCAGCTCGGGTGAGGAGAGCTCCTACGAGCAGTACTTC.

The rearrangement joins TRBV9 to TRBJ2-6; 8 bases align to TRBD1. The germline CDR1 and CDR2 sequences are SGDLS and YYNGEE. Trimming took 0 bases from V and 17 from J; bases not matched to a gene: 10. The length of the CDR3 is 14 residues. The CDR3 sequence: CASSVGSGGVPLTF. The CDR3 DNA reads TGTGCCAGCAGCGTAGGCTCAGGGGGCGTACCGTTGACTTTC.

The gene calls are TRBV6-6 and TRBJ1-2, with D hard to call. CDR1 is MNHNY, CDR2 SVGAGI, per germline (reference sequence). With 0 bases removed from V and 4 bases from J, the gap between germline ends came to 12 bases. The CDR3 consists of 15 residues. CDR3 residues: CASSYSATLVYGYTF. The CDR3 DNA sequence: TGTGCCAGCAGTTACTCTGCCACCCTTGTCTATGGCTACACCTTC.

V usage is TRBV6-1 and J usage is TRBJ1-2; D unclear. With 2 bases removed from V and 1 base from J, the gap between germline ends came to 11 bases. The V gene's germline CDR1 is MNHNS and CDR2 SASEGT. This CDR3 comprises 15 residues. In DNA, the CDR3 is TGTGCCAGCAGTGAATCGGTGGTTTTTAACTATGGCTACACCTTC. Its protein is CASSESVVFNYGYTF.

V gene TRBV14 combines with J gene TRBJ1-1, with no clear D. Between the trimmed V and J ends, which lost 5 bases and 0 bases, there was a span of 7 bases. Germline lookup yields CDR1 SGHDN and CDR2 FVKESK. The CDR3 extends over 13 amino acids. CDR3 in amino acids: CASSRDLNTEAFF. CDR3 DNA: TGTGCCAGCAGCAGAGACCTGAACACTGAAGCTTTCTTT.

The V and J genes are TRBV25-1 and TRBJ1-1; TRBD1 matches 9 bases. With 4 bases clipped from V and 2 bases from J, the junction kept 2 bases outside the gene matches. Germline values: CDR1 MGHDK, CDR2 SYGVNS. This CDR3 has 14 residues. In DNA form, the CDR3 reads TGTGCCAGCAGTGTGACAGGGGGAAACACTGAAGCTTTCTTT. Its protein is CASSVTGGNTEAFF.

This clone was detected only once. The V gene is TRBV5-4, the J gene TRBJ1-3; 8 nucleotides align to TRBD1. Germline lookup yields CDR1 SGHNT and CDR2 YYREEE (reference sequence). V lost 4 bases and J lost 4; bases outside the gene matches: 13. There are 17 residues in the CDR3. The CDR3 nucleotides read TGTGCCAGCAGCGGCGCCGGGGACAGGAATGGCGGAAACACCATATATTTT. Encoded protein: CASSGAGDRNGGNTIYF.

The chain recombines TRBV13 with TRBJ1-2, with D maybe TRBD1 (5 bases). The CDR3 totals 14 residues. The germline gives CDR1 PRHDT, CDR2 FYEKMQ (reference sequence). V was cut by 3 bases and J by 4 bases, with 12 bases left in between. The CDR3 bases are TGTGCCAGCAGCTTGACCCGGGGCCCCTATGGCTACACCTTC. Translated: CASSLTRGPYGYTF.

Here the CDR3 reads CASSVNDYNEQFF. For the CDR3, the DNA is TGTGCCAGCAGCGTCAACGACTACAATGAGCAGTTCTTC. The V call is TRBV9, the J call TRBJ2-1; D uncertain. Germline V gene lookup returns CDR1 SGDLS and CDR2 YYNGEE. The CDR3 loop spans 13 amino acids. Trimming cost V 2 bases and J 3 bases, with 6 bases left between them.

The chain is built from TRBV7-2 and TRBJ1-1, with 8 positions matching TRBD1. From germline, CDR1 is SGHTA and CDR2 FQGNSA. The trim removed 5 bases at V and 4 bases at J, leaving 9 bases unmatched. The CDR3 extends over 15 amino acids. The CDR3 loop reads CASSPQPTGGTEAFF. CDR3 DNA sequence: TGTGCCAGCAGCCCCCAACCTACAGGGGGCACTGAAGCTTTCTTT.

This chain connects TRBV5-6 to TRBJ1-1; no definite D call. V was cut by 0 bases and J by 1 base, with 16 bases left in between. This CDR3 spans 17 amino acids. CDR1 SGHDT and CDR2 YYEEEE come from the germline V gene. CDR3 bases: TGTGCCAGCAGCTTGGTGGGGTTGAGAGGGCAGAACACTGAAGCTTTCTTT. Translation gives CASSLVGLRGQNTEAFF.

This clone was recorded once. This sequence joins TRBV7-9 and TRBJ2-2; D is unresolved. This CDR3 has 13 amino acids. Germline assignment: CDR1 SEHNR and CDR2 FQNEAQ (reference sequence). The V end lost 11 bases, the J end lost 0 bases, and 10 bases lay between the germline ends. In DNA, the CDR3 is TGTGCCCCCGATGTTACGAACACCGGGGAGCTGTTTTTT. It encodes CAPDVTNTGELFF.

Worth noting for this clone: Other DNA sequences in this specimen translate into the identical CDR3. V usage is TRBV2 and J usage is TRBJ2-7; D unresolved. This CDR3 comprises 12 residues. Germline V gives CDR1 SNHLY, CDR2 FYNNEI. V lost 5 bases, J lost 0 bases, and 5 bases lay in between. The CDR3 bases are TGTGCCAGCAGTCGGAGCTCCTACGAGCAGTACTTC. Translating gives CASSRSSYEQYF.

The CDR3 here is CSAADSYEQYF. Here the CDR3 DNA reads TGCAGCGCCGCGGACAGTTACGAGCAGTACTTC. The V call is TRBV29-1, the J call TRBJ2-7; tentatively, D is TRBD1 (6 bases). This CDR3 region has 11 residues. The germline V gene has CDR1 SQVTM and CDR2 ANQGSEA. V lost 7 bases, J lost 4 bases, and 11 bases lay in between.

This clone was recorded only once. The gene calls are TRBV9 and TRBJ2-1; TRBD2 is a possible D gene (5 bases). Trimming left V 2 bases short and J 8 bases short, with 11 bases between. The length of the CDR3 is 13 residues. The germline CDR1 and CDR2 sequences are SGDLS and YYNGEE. In DNA form, the CDR3 reads TGTGCCAGCAGCGTCGACGGACTTGATGAGCAGTTCTTC. This encodes CASSVDGLDEQFF.

This chain links TRBV25-1 with TRBJ2-3; 10 nucleotides agree with TRBD1. V was pared by 3 bases and J by 6 bases, with 6 bases of the junction left unmatched. Germline V gene data show CDR1 as MGHDK and CDR2 as SYGVNS. This CDR3 is 15 amino acids long. The DNA of the CDR3 is TGTGCCAGCAGTGATACCGGGACAGGGGACGATACGCAGTATTTT. This translates into CASSDTGTGDDTQYF.

This chain connects TRBV19 to TRBJ2-3; TRBD2 might be the D (6 bases). Germline CDR1 reads LNHDA; CDR2 reads SQIVND (reference sequence). V shed 7 bases and J shed 0 bases, with 11 bases lying between them. The CDR3 loop spans 14 amino acids. The CDR3 bases are TGTGCCAGTACCTCGGGGGTGAGCACAGATACGCAGTATTTT. Its translation is CASTSGVSTDTQYF. The full variable domain, in which reference TRBV19 and TRBJ2-3 provide the parts outside the CDR3, is DGGITQSPKYLFRKEGQNVTLSCEQNLNHDAMYWYRQDPGQGLRLIYYSQIVNDFQKGDIAEGYSVSREKKESFPLTVTSAQKNPTAFYLCASTSGVSTDTQYFGPGTRLTVL.